This T cell receptor beta chain originates from a study of CD8 T cells in ankylosing spondylitis. General observations from the study: Matched ankylosing spondylitis synovial fluid reportedly contained a significantly enriched population of disease-linked clones.

The CDR3 has 14 amino acids. Germline CDR1 reads KGHSH; CDR2 reads LQKENI. V shed 0 bases and J shed 4 bases, with 8 bases lying between them. Ten or more counts support this clonotype. Its antigen remains unidentified. Quantitative 5'-RACE with molecular barcodes generated TCR beta libraries. TCRdb re-derived calls from the 5' RACE reads in MiXCR, one entry per CDR3 protein. This sample yields around 210,000 distinct CDR3 sequences, of which around 8% are seen a single time; approximately 4.8% belongs to the top ten. This clonotype was sampled from a female donor with ankylosing spondylitis or in good health (not recorded which). The sequenced sample consisted of blood, either unsorted or a sorted T cell fraction (not recorded which). This sequence joins TRBV18 and TRBJ2-3; D is perhaps TRBD1 (5 bases). CDR3 DNA sequence: TGTGCCAGCTCACCACCCCCCAGGGCAGATACGCAGTATTTT. Encoded protein: CASSPPPRADTQYF.